This is a list of T cell receptor beta chains from one sample in a study of T cells in Graves' hyperthyroidism and ophthalmopathy. TCRdb used MiXCR to reprocess the multiplex PCR reads, holding one entry per CDR3 protein. Seen here are 450,000 to 600,000 distinct CDR3 sequences, 20% observed once, and the top ten hold 40% to 50%. Input material: blood. Receptor source: a middle-aged man with Graves' ophthalmopathy. Both conserved end residues are part of each CDR3. Each record gives: V gene, CDR3 length, D gene, clone size, J gene, CDR3 DNA, CDR3 protein. The D gene is left open where the match is weak. Not every row has a clone size; where given, it reads once, few, many or a size class.

TRBV11-3,14,.,many,TRBJ2-1,TGTGCCAGCAGCTTAGCTGAGGGCTACAATGAGCAGTTCTTC,CASSLAEGYNEQFF
TRBV24-1,15,TRBD1,few,TRBJ1-2,TGTGCCACCAGTGATTCAAGGACAGGGGGCGATGGCTACACCTTC,CATSDSRTGGDGYTF
TRBV7-3,16,TRBD2,.,TRBJ2-3,TGTGCCAGCAGGTCCGGGACTAGCGTCTACACAGATACGCAGTATTTT,CASRSGTSVYTDTQYF
TRBV20-1,12,.,few,TRBJ2-5,TGCAGTGCTAGCTACGGAGAAGAGACCCAGTACTTC,CSASYGEETQYF
TRBV28,12,.,.,TRBJ1-5,TGTGCCAGCAACAGCCCCAATCAGCCCCAGCATTTT,CASNSPNQPQHF
TRBV12-3/TRBV12-4,12,TRBD1,many,TRBJ1-2,TGTGCCAGCAGTTTAAGGGGGCCTGGCTACACCTTC,CASSLRGPGYTF
TRBV2,15,TRBD2,few,TRBJ2-7,TGTGCCAGCGTTTGGACTAGCGAGAGCTCCTACGAGCAGTACTTC,CASVWTSESSYEQYF
TRBV5-1,15,.,many,TRBJ2-2,TGCGCCAGCAGCTTGGCGAATGCGGGAACCGGGGAGCTGTTTTTT,CASSLANAGTGELFF
TRBV6-9,13,.,few,TRBJ1-2,TGTGCCAGCAGTTCGCGATGGACTGTTGGCTACACCTTC,CASSSRWTVGYTF
TRBV7-6,15,.,few,TRBJ1-1,TGTGCCAGCAGCTACCCATACGGAGCGAACACTGAAGCTTTCTTT,CASSYPYGANTEAFF
TRBV6-2/TRBV6-3,18,TRBD2,.,TRBJ2-3,TGTGCCAGCAGTTACCCCTCGAGGGCGGGGGGGTTGATGGATACGCAGTATTTT,CASSYPSRAGGLMDTQYF
TRBV5-1,17,TRBD2,many,TRBJ2-1,TGCGCCAGCAGCCCGGATAGCGGGAGGGCCTCCTACAATGAGCAGTTCTTC,CASSPDSGRASYNEQFF
TRBV12-3/TRBV12-4,15,TRBD2,many,TRBJ2-1,TGTGCCAGCAGTTTATGGTTAGCGGGAGGGAATGAGCAGTTCTTC,CASSLWLAGGNEQFF
TRBV20-1,11,.,many,TRBJ2-7,TGCAGTGCTACCAGCTCCTACGAGCAGTACTTC,CSATSSYEQYF
TRBV6-1,14,.,.,TRBJ2-2,TGTGCCAGCAGGGCACAGCAGAACCCCGGGGAGCTGTTTTTT,CASRAQQNPGELFF
TRBV2,20,TRBD1,.,TRBJ1-2,TGTGCCAGCAGTTTCCGCCAGACCGGGACAGGGGGAACCGATAACTATGGCTACACCTTC,CASSFRQTGTGGTDNYGYTF
TRBV18,16,TRBD1,many,TRBJ2-1,TGTGCCAGCTCCCTAGCCACCGGGACAGCCTACAATGAGCAGTTCTTC,CASSLATGTAYNEQFF
TRBV27,14,.,many,TRBJ1-1,TGTGCCAGCAGTTTATATTCGGGACACACTGAAGCTTTCTTT,CASSLYSGHTEAFF
TRBV28,13,.,many,TRBJ2-7,TGTGCCAGCAGTTGGGGGGACAGAGAGGAGCAGTACTTC,CASSWGDREEQYF
TRBV6-2/TRBV6-3,14,.,few,TRBJ1-2,TGTGCCAGCAGCGATACGGGGCAGATCTATGGCTACACCTTC,CASSDTGQIYGYTF
TRBV6-1,14,.,.,TRBJ2-7,TGTGCCAGCAGTCCGGTTCCTTCCTCCCTCAAGCAGTACTTC,CASSPVPSSLKQYF
TRBV5-1,16,TRBD2,many,TRBJ2-7,TGCGCCAGCAGCTTCGGACTAGCGGGAGGGCCGCGAGAGCAGTACTTC,CASSFGLAGGPREQYF
TRBV5-1,15,TRBD1,many,TRBJ2-7,TGCGCCAGCAGCCAAGGGACAGGGGGCCGCTACGAGCAGTACTTC,CASSQGTGGRYEQYF
TRBV9,14,.,once,TRBJ2-5,TGTGCCAGCAGCCAGAGGGGCCAGCAAGAGACCCAGTACTTC,CASSQRGQQETQYF
TRBV5-1,15,TRBD1,few,TRBJ2-2,TGCGCCAGCAGCCCAGGGACAGTAGACGCCGGGGAGCTGTTTTTT,CASSPGTVDAGELFF
TRBV7-2,15,TRBD2,many,TRBJ2-1,TGTGCCAGCAGCTTAGAGACTAGCGGGAGTAATGAGCAGTTCTTC,CASSLETSGSNEQFF
TRBV5-4,15,.,few,TRBJ1-2,TGTGCCAGCAGCTTGGGGCGGACTTATAACTATGGCTACACCTTC,CASSLGRTYNYGYTF
TRBV6-1,13,TRBD1,few,TRBJ1-2,TGTGCCAGCACCGCGGGACAGGGTGGAGGCTACACCTTC,CASTAGQGGGYTF
TRBV6-1,14,.,few,TRBJ1-5,TGTGCCAGCAGAGGGTGGGGGGATCGACAGCCCCAGCATTTT,CASRGWGDRQPQHF
TRBV27,17,.,few,TRBJ1-5,TGTGCCAGCAGTTTATCGGGGGGGTCACCTCGCAATCAGCCCCAGCATTTT,CASSLSGGSPRNQPQHF
TRBV27,16,.,few,TRBJ2-1,TGTGCCAGCAGTTTATCGAAGGCTAGCCCTGGGGGAGAGCAGTTCTTC,CASSLSKASPGGEQFF
TRBV12-3/TRBV12-4,14,.,few,TRBJ2-2,TGTGCCAGCAGTTTAACCGGGTTCGGCGGGGAGCTGTTTTTT,CASSLTGFGGELFF
TRBV18,11,.,many,TRBJ2-3,TGTGCCAGCCGCTACACAGATACGCAGTATTTT,CASRYTDTQYF
TRBV29-1,12,.,.,TRBJ1-1,TGCAGCGGGGCTATGTCTGGGACTGAAGCTTTCTTT,CSGAMSGTEAFF
TRBV20-1,16,TRBD2,.,TRBJ2-5,TGCAGTGCTAGAGACAGGACCGGGACTAGCGGGGGGACCCAGTACTTC,CSARDRTGTSGGTQYF
TRBV7-2,16,TRBD2,many,TRBJ2-1,TGTGCCAGCAGCCGTGATGTAACTAGCGGGAGGGGTGAGCAGTTCTTC,CASSRDVTSGRGEQFF
TRBV6-4,12,.,.,TRBJ2-1,TGTGCCAGCGCTACAAGAATCAATGAGCAGTTCTTC,CASATRINEQFF
TRBV28,12,.,few,TRBJ2-3,TGTGCCAGCTGGGGGCCCACAGATACGCAGTATTTT,CASWGPTDTQYF
TRBV18,14,.,many,TRBJ2-3,TGTGCCAGCTCACCAACGAGGGGATCAGATACGCAGTATTTT,CASSPTRGSDTQYF
TRBV4-3,14,.,.,TRBJ1-4,TGCGCCAGCAGCCAAGATCAGGGGATGGAGAAACTGTTTTTT,CASSQDQGMEKLFF
TRBV9,15,TRBD1,few,TRBJ1-5,TGTGCCAGCAGCGGAACGGGACAGCCCAATCAGCCCCAGCATTTT,CASSGTGQPNQPQHF
TRBV3-1,16,.,many,TRBJ2-3,TGTGCCAGCAGCCAAGCTAGGGGCAGGCCCCCAGATACGCAGTATTTT,CASSQARGRPPDTQYF
TRBV18,13,.,many,TRBJ2-5,TGTGCCAGCTCATCCGCCGGGATGGAGACCCAGTACTTC,CASSSAGMETQYF
TRBV12-3/TRBV12-4,15,TRBD2,many,TRBJ2-7,TGTGCCAGCAGTTTAACGGGAGGTGTGTCCTACGAGCAGTACTTC,CASSLTGGVSYEQYF
TRBV12-3/TRBV12-4,14,.,many,TRBJ1-5,TGTGCCAGCAGTTTAGGGGCCCCTAATCAGCCCCAGCATTTT,CASSLGAPNQPQHF
TRBV27,15,TRBD1,many,TRBJ2-7,TGTGCCAGCAGTGTCACAGGGGGGAGCGGAGGCGAGCAGTACTTC,CASSVTGGSGGEQYF
TRBV11-2,16,.,few,TRBJ2-1,TGTGCCAGCAGCTTAGATTGGTGGGGGGCGGAAAATGAGCAGTTCTTC,CASSLDWWGAENEQFF
TRBV5-1,14,TRBD1,many,TRBJ2-3,TGCGCCAGCAGGAGGCAGGGGGCAGCAGATACGCAGTATTTT,CASRRQGAADTQYF
TRBV5-6,14,.,few,TRBJ2-7,TGTGCCAGCAGCTTCACAGAGAACTTCTACGAGCAGTACTTC,CASSFTENFYEQYF